These T cell receptor beta chains were read from a single sample in a study of cytomegalovirus exposure and HLA in healthy donors. The method was immunoSEQ multiplex PCR; TCRdb's version includes in-frame clones alone and lacks a portion of them. The sample includes roughly 120,000 clones, 73% of them seen just once. The specimen was PBMCs. The receptors come from a man in his forties in good health and CMV-seronegative. The CDR3 runs from the conserved cysteine through the conserved F or W. The D gene is left open where the match is weak. Clone size, where shown, is once, few, many, or a class for clones that have expanded.

cdr3_nt cdr3_aa d_call j_call v_call clone_size
TGTGCCAGCAGCTTGGACCCCGGACAAATGAACACTGAAGCTTTCTTT CASSLDPGQMNTEAFF - TRBJ1-1 TRBV5-8 -
TGTGCCAGCAGGAACCGGGGTGCAGAGACCCAGTACTTC CASRNRGAETQYF - TRBJ2-5 TRBV6-1 few
TGCGCCAGCAGCCCCCAGGGGACTAGTTCAGATACGCAGTATTTT CASSPQGTSSDTQYF TRBD2 TRBJ2-3 TRBV4-1 -
TGTGCCAGCAGCTCACGATCGGGGGCAACTAATGAAAAACTGTTTTTT CASSSRSGATNEKLFF - TRBJ1-4 TRBV7-9 -
TGTGCCAGCAGTACGCGACAGGGAAAAGCTTTCTTT CASSTRQGKAFF TRBD1 TRBJ1-1 TRBV28 -
TGCGCCAGCAGCTTGGGGGGACCTCGGGGGGGCCATGAGACCCAGTACTTC CASSLGGPRGGHETQYF TRBD2 TRBJ2-5 TRBV5-1 few
TGTGCCAGCAGCCAAGATCAGACAGGGGGCAGGAACGAGCAGTACTTC CASSQDQTGGRNEQYF TRBD1 TRBJ2-7 TRBV4-2 -
TGTGCCAGCAGCGTAGGGCGGGGAAATACCCAAGAGACCCAGTACTTC CASSVGRGNTQETQYF - TRBJ2-5 TRBV9 -
TGTGCCAGCAGCGCCACAGCGGGGGACACCGGGGAGCTGTTTTTT CASSATAGDTGELFF TRBD2 TRBJ2-2 TRBV9 -
TGCGCCAGCAGCCCGCTAGCGGGGCGCACCGGGGAGCTGTTTTTT CASSPLAGRTGELFF TRBD2 TRBJ2-2 TRBV4-1 -
TGTGCCAGCAGACCGACGGGGGGGGTCGGTCAGCCCCAGCATTTT CASRPTGGVGQPQHF - TRBJ1-5 TRBV28 -
TGTGCCAGCAGCCAGACAGGGGGCGAGACCCAGTACTTC CASSQTGGETQYF TRBD1 TRBJ2-5 TRBV27 once
TGTGCCAGCACTGGGAGCTCCTACGAGCAGTACTTC CASTGSSYEQYF - TRBJ2-7 TRBV7-9 -
TGTGCCAGCAGCCGCCGGGACAAGAACTATGGCTACACCTTC CASSRRDKNYGYTF - TRBJ1-2 TRBV7-9 -
TGTGCCGGTAGAGGCGGCCCGAGCACAGATACGCAGTATTTT CAGRGGPSTDTQYF - TRBJ2-3 TRBV2 -
TGTGCCAGCAGTGACCGACTAGCCGTCACAGATACGCAGTATTTT CASSDRLAVTDTQYF TRBD2 TRBJ2-3 TRBV6-1 -
TGTGCCACCAGCAGAGGCCAGGACAGGGGCAATGAGCAGTTCTTC CATSRGQDRGNEQFF TRBD1 TRBJ2-1 TRBV15 -
TGTGCCATCAGTGTGACTAGCGGGGGGTTGGAGACCCAGTACTTC CAISVTSGGLETQYF TRBD2 TRBJ2-5 TRBV10-3 -
TGTGCCAGCAGCTTGAAAGGAGGGGCGGAAGCTTTCTTT CASSLKGGAEAFF - TRBJ1-1 TRBV7-6 -
TGTGCCAGCAGCTTAGGCAGGGCGCACTCCTACGAGCAGTACTTC CASSLGRAHSYEQYF - TRBJ2-7 TRBV7-8 -
TGTGCCAGCAGCCTAACTAGCGGGGGGAGCACAGATACGCAGTATTTT CASSLTSGGSTDTQYF TRBD2 TRBJ2-3 TRBV7-9 -
TGCGCCAGCAGCTTGATGGGACAGGTTGGTGAAGCTTTCTTT CASSLMGQVGEAFF TRBD1 TRBJ1-1 TRBV5-1 -
TGTGCCAGCACCCAAACGGGGGGCGCCGGTAATTCACCCCTCCACTTT CASTQTGGAGNSPLHF - TRBJ1-6 TRBV6-6 -
TGTGCCAGCAGCTTAATCCCGACAGCTAACTATGGCTACACCTTC CASSLIPTANYGYTF - TRBJ1-2 TRBV7-9 -
TGTGCCAGCAGCCCAGGTGGTCAGCTGAACACTGAAGCTTTCTTT CASSPGGQLNTEAFF - TRBJ1-1 TRBV13 -
TGTGCCAGCAGTTCGAGCGGGGGGGCGGGTGAGCAGTTCTTC CASSSSGGAGEQFF TRBD2 TRBJ2-1 TRBV11-1 -
TGCGCCAGCAGCCAGGGACTAGCGTGGGGACAAGAGACCCAGTACTTC CASSQGLAWGQETQYF TRBD2 TRBJ2-5 TRBV4-1 -
TGTGCCAGCAGTGAAGCCCGGGGAAGGGGCAATCAGCCCCAGCATTTT CASSEARGRGNQPQHF - TRBJ1-5 TRBV6-1 -
TGTGCCAGCAGAGTAAGACACATAGCCAAAAACATTCAGTACTTC CASRVRHIAKNIQYF - TRBJ2-4 TRBV28 -
TGTGCCAGCTCACCTGGGACAGCCGTACCACGAGAGACCCAGTACTTC CASSPGTAVPRETQYF TRBD1 TRBJ2-5 TRBV18 once
TGTGCCAGCAGCTTAGCTTGGGGGGACTCTGGAAACACCATATATTTT CASSLAWGDSGNTIYF - TRBJ1-3 TRBV7-2 -
TGTGCCAGCAGGACAGCGGGCGAAAAACTGTTTTTT CASRTAGEKLFF - TRBJ1-4 TRBV6-5 -
TGCGCCAGCAGCCAAGGGGAAGGGGGCTACGAGCAGTACTTC CASSQGEGGYEQYF - TRBJ2-7 TRBV4-3 -
TGTGCCAGCAGCCATCGGACAGCGACAAACTACGAGCAGTACTTC CASSHRTATNYEQYF - TRBJ2-7 TRBV6-5 -
TGTGCCAGTGGCTCAGATACGCAGTATTTT CASGSDTQYF - TRBJ2-3 TRBV19 once
TGTGCCAGCAGCCGAACGAGGGAGGCTAATGAAAAACTGTTTTTT CASSRTREANEKLFF - TRBJ1-4 TRBV5-4 -
TGTGCCATCAGGAACGACAGACTCACCTACGAGCAGTACTTC CAIRNDRLTYEQYF - TRBJ2-7 TRBV10-3 -
TGTGCCATCGGAACCGGGACAGGGGGCTACAATGAGCAGTTCTTC CAIGTGTGGYNEQFF TRBD1 TRBJ2-1 TRBV10-3 -
TGTGCCAGCACTGGCGGCGAGAACTATGGCTACCCCTTC CASTGGENYGYPF - TRBJ1-2 TRBV9 few
TGTGCCAGCAGCCACCCGGGACAGGGGGAGTACACTGAAGCTTTCTTT CASSHPGQGEYTEAFF TRBD1 TRBJ1-1 TRBV14 -
TGCAGTTCACCAGGGGGAACTGAAGCTTTCTTT CSSPGGTEAFF TRBD1 TRBJ1-1 TRBV20-1 -
TGTGCCAGCAGTCCAATAGGACAGGGGAGCTCCTACGAGCAGTACTTC CASSPIGQGSSYEQYF TRBD1 TRBJ2-7 TRBV27 -
TGCGCCAGCAGCCACGGGCCAGGGGGCGGGCAGCCCCAGCATTTT CASSHGPGGGQPQHF TRBD1 TRBJ1-5 TRBV5-1 few
TGTGCCAGCAGCTCCACAGGGAGCTCCTACAATGAGCAGTTCTTC CASSSTGSSYNEQFF - TRBJ2-1 TRBV28 once
TGCGCCAGCCGCGGGCGGGGTACCTACAATGAGCAGTTCTTC CASRGRGTYNEQFF - TRBJ2-1 TRBV5-1 -
TGCGCCAGCAGCTCTTCTAGCGGGGGGGACGATGAGCAGTTCTTC CASSSSSGGDDEQFF TRBD2 TRBJ2-1 TRBV5-1 few
TGCAGCGTCGGATACAGTGCCTACTCTGGAAACACCATATATTTT CSVGYSAYSGNTIYF - TRBJ1-3 TRBV29-1 -
TGCGCCAGCAGCTCCGGACAGGAAACGGAGACCCAGTACTTC CASSSGQETETQYF TRBD1 TRBJ2-5 TRBV5-1 -
TGCGCCAGCAGCCTGGGACAGGCAGCGGGAACTGAAGCTTTCTTT CASSLGQAAGTEAFF TRBD1 TRBJ1-1 TRBV4-1 -
TGTGCCAGCAGCTTAGCGGCCGGGACAGGGGGGAATGGCTACACCTTC CASSLAAGTGGNGYTF TRBD1 TRBJ1-2 TRBV7-9 -
TGCAGCGTAGTACAGGGTTTGTGGACTGAAGCTTTCTTT CSVVQGLWTEAFF - TRBJ1-1 TRBV29-1 once
TGTGCCAGCAGGAGGAACCCCGAAGACGGTTCTAAACTGTTTTTT CASRRNPEDGSKLFF - TRBJ1-4 TRBV5-4 once
TGTGCCACCAGCAGAGATATACAGGGGGGCAATCAGCCCCAGCATTTT CATSRDIQGGNQPQHF TRBD1 TRBJ1-5 TRBV15 -
TGCGCCAGCAGTGAGTCTGGCTCCGTGGCCGAGCAGTACTTC CASSESGSVAEQYF - TRBJ2-7 TRBV10-2 -
TGTGCCAGCAGAGGCCAGGGGTCTGGGGAGCAGTACTTC CASRGQGSGEQYF - TRBJ2-7 TRBV2 -
TGTGCCAGTAGCTCGGTGGGGGGGCGAGGAGGCAATCAGCCCCAGCATTTT CASSSVGGRGGNQPQHF - TRBJ1-5 TRBV19 -
TGCAGCGTTGACCCCCAGGGCCCCTATGGCTACCCCTTC CSVDPQGPYGYPF - TRBJ1-2 TRBV29-1 few
TGTGCCAGCAGTACCGTTAGTGGGACAGGGTGGGGAGATGAGCAGTTCTTC CASSTVSGTGWGDEQFF TRBD1 TRBJ2-1 TRBV5-6 -
TGTGCCAGCAGCGCGGGACTAGCGGGGAATAATGAGCAGTTCTTC CASSAGLAGNNEQFF TRBD2 TRBJ2-1 TRBV11-2 -
TGTGCCAGCAGTTTCCAGGGTTCCAATCAGCCCCAGCATTTT CASSFQGSNQPQHF - TRBJ1-5 TRBV27 -